One sample yielded the 32 T cell receptor beta chains listed below, sequenced in a study of blood T cell repertoires in COVID-19. Only in-frame clones appear in the TCRdb table, and some are missing; sequencing was by immunoSEQ multiplex PCR. The sample shows 130,000 or so clones, approximately 88% of them seen only once. The material sequenced was peripheral blood. These receptors all stem from a man aged 50-60 years with acute or convalescent COVID-19.

This chain joins TRBV3-1 (or the pseudogene TRBV3-2) and TRBJ1-6; D may be TRBD1 (6 bases). The CDR3 covers 15 residues. Trimming pared 1 base from V and 6 bases from J, leaving 10 bases between. Germline V gene data show CDR1 as LGHDT and CDR2 as YNNKEL (reference sequence). This CDR3 is CASSQGVQGNSPLHF. CDR3 sequence (DNA): TGTGCCAGCAGCCAAGGTGTACAGGGTAATTCACCCCTCCACTTT.

V is TRBV21-1 and J is TRBJ1-5; TRBD1 is the table's D call and was not checked against the DNA. TRBV21-1 is shown as a pseudogene. The CDR3 spans 17 residues. CDR3 in amino acids: CASPGQGLPYSNQPQHF. CDR3 nucleotide sequence: TGTGCCAGTCCGGGACAGGGGTTACCATATAGCAATCAGCCCCAGCATTTT.

This clone was recorded only once. This chain connects TRBV11-3 to TRBJ1-1; D is possibly TRBD1 (6 bases). The CDR3 has 15 residues. Trimming took off 4 bases at V and 1 base at J, with 13 bases between the two ends. CDR1 and CDR2 (germline): SGHNT, YENEEA. The CDR3 sequence is CASSSVTGRNTEAFF. The CDR3 DNA is TGTGCCAGCAGCTCAGTAACAGGGAGGAACACTGAAGCTTTCTTT. Variable domain in full (rest from reference TRBV11-3 and TRBJ1-1): EAGVVQSPRYKIIEKKQPVAFWCNPISGHNTLYWYLQNLGQGPELLIRYENEEAVDDSQLPKDRFSAERLKGVDSTLKIQPAELGDSAVYLCASSSVTGRNTEAFFGQGTRLTVV.

The chain recombines TRBV5-1 with TRBJ1-2; D is unresolved. This CDR3 contains 13 residues. The germline gives CDR1 SGHRS, CDR2 YFSETQ. Trimming pared 2 bases from V and 8 bases from J, leaving 13 bases between. As DNA, the CDR3 is TGCGCCAGCAGCTTTGGGTCGGTCGGGGGCTACACCTTC. It encodes CASSFGSVGGYTF.

This chain uses TRBV6-6 with TRBJ1-3; weak D call: TRBD1 (6 bases). Trimming took off 6 bases at V and 0 bases at J, with 9 bases between the two ends. The germline V gene encodes CDR1 MNHNY and CDR2 SVGAGI (reference sequence). The CDR3 consists of 14 residues. The CDR3 loop reads CASRTGPSGNTIYF. The CDR3 nucleotides are TGTGCCAGCAGAACAGGGCCCTCTGGAAACACCATATATTTT.

This chain connects TRBV2 to TRBJ1-2; maybe TRBD1 (6 bases). CDR1 and CDR2 from the germline V gene are SNHLY and FYNNEI. Trimming left V 4 bases short and J 5 bases short, with 11 bases between. The CDR3 covers 13 residues. For the CDR3, the DNA is TGTGCCAGCAGTGTTGCGGACAGATATGGCTACACCTTC. Amino acids: CASSVADRYGYTF.

The V and J genes are TRBV7-9 and TRBJ1-3, with a possible D match to TRBD1 (6 bases). Trimming removed 5 bases from V and 0 bases from J, with 11 bases in between. Looked up from germline, CDR1 is SEHNR and CDR2 is FQNEAQ (reference sequence). The CDR3 consists of 15 residues. CDR3 in amino acids: CASSVQGFSGNTIYF. Written as DNA, the CDR3 is TGTGCCAGCAGCGTACAGGGATTCTCTGGAAACACCATATATTTT.

This clone was seen only a few times. The CDR3 DNA sequence: TGCGCCAGCAGCCAAGATATGACAGGTTACGAGCAGTACTTC. The encoded protein is CASSQDMTGYEQYF. This chain uses TRBV4-3 with TRBJ2-7; TRBD1 is a possible D gene (6 bases). CDR3 size: 14 residues. Trimming removed 0 bases from V and 4 bases from J, with 10 bases in between. CDR1 and CDR2 from the germline V gene are LGHNA and YSLEER.

CDR3 protein: CASSLAGGQGYTF. DNA for the CDR3: TGCGCCAGCAGCTTGGCGGGGGGGCAAGGCTACACCTTC. This sequence joins TRBV5-1 and TRBJ1-2; tentative D call: TRBD1 (6 bases). Trimming left V 0 bases short and J 8 bases short, with 11 bases between. The CDR3 has 13 amino acids. The germline gives CDR1 SGHRS, CDR2 YFSETQ.

This clone was recorded once. This rearrangement joins TRBV12-3 or TRBV12-4 to TRBJ2-7; TRBD2 is a possible D gene (5 bases). Trimming stripped 3 bases from V and 7 bases from J, with 13 bases between. This CDR3 has 13 amino acids. CDR3 amino acids: CASSLRALGEQYF. As DNA, the CDR3 is TGTGCCAGCAGTTTGAGGGCCCTCGGGGAGCAGTACTTC.

The chain joins TRBV6-5 to TRBJ2-5; 7 nucleotides match TRBD1. Germline assignment: CDR1 MNHEY and CDR2 SVGAGI. CDR3 length equals 14 residues. The ends lost 2 bases at V and 2 bases at J; junction bases unmatched: 2. CDR3 in amino acids: CASSYRTGQETQYF. CDR3 DNA sequence: TGTGCCAGCAGTTACCGGACAGGACAAGAGACCCAGTACTTC.

V gene TRBV4-1 combines with J gene TRBJ2-1; TRBD1 matches at 7 bases. Germline CDR1 and CDR2: MGHRA and YSYEKL. This CDR3 has 15 residues. V gave up 6 bases and J gave up 1 base; unmatched junction bases: 6. The CDR3 spells CASRDRVLSYNEQFF. CDR3 DNA sequence: TGCGCCAGCAGAGACAGGGTTTTATCCTACAATGAGCAGTTCTTC.

This chain uses TRBV6-1 with TRBJ1-5, with no clear D. CDR3 size: 16 residues. Germline-derived CDR1 and CDR2 are MNHNS and SASEGT. Deletions cut 0 bases from V and 2 bases from J, with 11 bases between. The CDR3 DNA reads as TGTGCCAGCAGTGAAGCGTGGGCGTTGGGCAATCAGCCCCAGCATTTT. Translated, it gives CASSEAWALGNQPQHF.

The chain employs TRBV14 and TRBJ1-1; tentative D call: TRBD1 (5 bases). V lost 1 base, J lost 11 bases, and 11 bases lay in between. Germline loops: CDR1 SGHDN, CDR2 FVKESK. This CDR3 comprises 12 residues. CDR3 amino acids: CASSQAKGKAFF. CDR3 sequence (DNA): TGTGCCAGCAGCCAAGCCAAGGGGAAGGCTTTCTTT.

V usage is TRBV12-3 or TRBV12-4 and J usage is TRBJ1-2; D is possibly TRBD1 (6 bases). The CDR3 extends over 13 amino acids. Trimming pared 5 bases from V and 2 bases from J, leaving 9 bases between. CDR3 DNA: TGTGCCAGCAGTCTTGGACAGAACTATGGCTACACCTTC. This gives the protein CASSLGQNYGYTF.

The V call is TRBV12-3 or TRBV12-4, the J call TRBJ2-3; D perhaps matches TRBD1 (5 bases). The CDR3 is 13 residues long. V was shortened by 3 bases and J by 4 bases, with 8 bases between the two germline ends. The CDR3 bases are TGTGCCAGCAGTTTCAGGGTACCAGATACGCAGTATTTT. Translated: CASSFRVPDTQYF.

The gene calls are TRBV9 and TRBJ2-3; 12 bases are a match to TRBD2. CDR1 SGDLS and CDR2 YYNGEE come from the germline V gene. There are 16 residues in the CDR3. V shed 3 bases, J shed 2 bases, and the junction held 4 bases outside the gene matches. CDR3: CASSEGLAGITDTQYF. CDR3 in DNA: TGTGCCAGCAGCGAAGGACTAGCGGGGATCACAGATACGCAGTATTTT.

V is TRBV3-1 (or the pseudogene TRBV3-2) and J is TRBJ2-1; D not resolved. V lost 0 bases and J lost 10, with 13 bases in between. The germline CDR1 and CDR2 sequences are LGHDT and YNNKEL (reference sequence). CDR3 length equals 14 residues. The CDR3: CASSQDVNPREQFF. As DNA, the CDR3 is TGTGCCAGCAGCCAAGATGTTAACCCTAGGGAGCAGTTCTTC.

The chain is built from TRBV25-1 and TRBJ2-1; 11 positions match TRBD2. The length of the CDR3 is 15 residues. Trimming cost V 4 bases and J 8 bases; bases outside gene matches: 7. Germline CDR1 and CDR2: MGHDK and SYGVNS. The DNA of the CDR3 is TGTGCCAGCAGTGGCACTAGCGGGAGTCAGTATGAGCAGTTCTTC. This encodes CASSGTSGSQYEQFF.

The V and J genes are TRBV5-4 and TRBJ1-2; D call uncertain. There are 16 residues in the CDR3. The germline V gene has CDR1 SGHNT and CDR2 YYREEE (reference sequence). The V end was cut by 0 bases, the J end by 0 bases, with 12 bases between. The CDR3, as DNA: TGTGCCAGCAGCTTGGCAGCGGGCGAAGCTAACTATGGCTACACCTTC. This codes for CASSLAAGEANYGYTF.

The rearrangement uses TRBV5-1 and TRBJ1-2; TRBD1 agrees at 9 bases. CDR1 and CDR2 (germline): SGHRS, YFSETQ. V was pared by 0 bases and J by 4 bases, with 13 bases of the junction left unmatched. This CDR3 contains 18 residues. The DNA for the CDR3 is TGCGCCAGCAGCTTGGACCGACAGGGGGTCCACCAAATCTATGGCTACACCTTC. Protein sequence: CASSLDRQGVHQIYGYTF.

This rearrangement joins TRBV11-3 to TRBJ2-7; 8 positions agree with TRBD2. V lost 5 bases, J lost 7 bases, and 10 bases stayed unmatched. Germline CDR1 and CDR2: SGHNT and YENEEA. The CDR3 consists of 14 residues. CDR3 DNA sequence: TGTGCCAGCAGCACTAGCTCGGGACTAGGGGAGCAGTACTTC. It specifies CASSTSSGLGEQYF.

This clone was counted once. The chain carries TRBV5-1 and TRBJ1-6; 10 positions agree with TRBD1. Unmatched junction bases numbered 6, after V lost 4 bases and J lost 11 bases. The CDR3 sequence is 14 residues long. Looked up from germline, CDR1 is SGHRS and CDR2 is YFSETQ. The CDR3 nucleotides read TGCGCCAGCAGCAAGGGACAGGGGTGGGCACCCCTCCACTTT. Its translation: CASSKGQGWAPLHF. Together with reference TRBV5-1 and TRBJ1-6, the CDR3 gives the full variable domain: KAGVTQTPRYLIKTRGQQVTLSCSPISGHRSVSWYQQTPGQGLQFLFEYFSETQRNKGNFPGRFSGRQFSNSRSEMNVSTLELGDSALYLCASSKGQGWAPLHFGNGTRLTVT.

The chain links TRBV7-2 to TRBJ2-1; D might be TRBD2 (8 bases). Germline V gene sequence: CDR1 SGHTA, CDR2 FQGNSA. The CDR3 loop spans 15 amino acids. Trimming pared 5 bases from V and 6 bases from J, leaving 17 bases between. The DNA for the CDR3 is TGTGCCAGCAGCCCGGGAGGGGGCACTTTCAATGAGCAGTTCTTC. Its translation: CASSPGGGTFNEQFF.

The chain has TRBV5-1 and TRBJ2-7; no clear D. Trimming removed 2 bases at V and 3 bases at J, with 12 bases between. The germline gives CDR1 SGHRS, CDR2 YFSETQ. There are 14 residues in the CDR3. The CDR3 here is CASSFRGQIYEQYF. CDR3 sequence (DNA): TGCGCCAGCAGCTTTCGCGGTCAGATCTACGAGCAGTACTTC.

CDR3 DNA: TGCGCCAGCAGCCAAGATCGCGGGACAGGGTCCTACGAGCAGTACTTC. This gives the protein CASSQDRGTGSYEQYF. The V call is TRBV4-3, the J call TRBJ2-7; 9 nucleotides line up with TRBD1. From germline, CDR1 is LGHNA and CDR2 YSLEER. CDR3 length: 16 residues. The V gene end was trimmed by 0 bases and the J gene end by 1 base; junction bases not matched to a gene: 4.

The V call is TRBV19, the J call TRBJ2-7; the match to TRBD2 covers 8 bases. Per the germline V gene, CDR1 is LNHDA and CDR2 is SQIVND (reference sequence). Trimming at V came to 5 bases and at J to 5 bases, leaving 11 bases not matched to a gene. CDR3 size: 15 residues. The CDR3 sequence: CASSPLAGNRNEQYF. CDR3 in DNA: TGTGCCAGTAGTCCCTTAGCGGGAAATCGGAACGAGCAGTACTTC.

About this clone: Within the sample, other DNA sequences also encode this same CDR3. The V call is TRBV19, the J call TRBJ1-2, with D perhaps matching TRBD1 (5 bases). CDR1 and CDR2 from the germline V gene are LNHDA and SQIVND (reference sequence). The CDR3 sequence is 13 residues long. With 2 bases removed from V and 2 bases from J, the gap between germline ends came to 6 bases. For the CDR3, the DNA is TGTGCCAGTAGTATAACAGGCAACTATGGCTACACCTTC. This codes for CASSITGNYGYTF.

The chain has TRBV7-9 and TRBJ2-7; maybe TRBD2 (6 bases). The CDR3 totals 13 residues. Trimming removed 3 bases at V and 2 bases at J, with 8 bases between. In germline, CDR1 is SEHNR, CDR2 FQNEAQ (reference sequence). The CDR3 DNA follows: TGTGCCAGCAGCTTGGGGGGTCCCTACGAGCAGTACTTC. This encodes CASSLGGPYEQYF.

The chain links TRBV11-2 to TRBJ2-3; 11 nucleotides match TRBD2. J gave up 2 bases and V 5 bases, and 9 bases lay outside the gene matches. Germline CDR1 reads SGHAT; CDR2 reads FQNNGV. The CDR3 has 17 residues. CDR3 region: CASSPTSLAGATDTQYF. The CDR3 nucleotides are TGTGCCAGCAGCCCCACCTCACTAGCGGGAGCCACAGATACGCAGTATTTT.

V is TRBV29-1 and J is TRBJ1-3; tentatively, D is TRBD1 (6 bases). CDR3 length: 14 amino acids. In germline, CDR1 is SQVTM, CDR2 ANQGSEA. V lost 5 bases to trimming and J lost 4 bases, with 15 bases between them. CDR3 DNA: TGCAGCGTTCAGGGGCGATTAGCGGGAAACACCATATATTTT. It codes for CSVQGRLAGNTIYF.

The J gene is TRBJ1-5, the V gene TRBV6-6, with D uncertain. In germline, CDR1 is MNHNY, CDR2 SVGAGI (reference sequence). The CDR3 is made up of 15 amino acids. V dropped 0 bases and J dropped 4 bases, with 10 bases sitting between them. The CDR3 DNA reads TGTGCCAGCAGTTACTCGAGAGGTGAAAATCAGCCCCAGCATTTT. It is translated as CASSYSRGENQPQHF.